Listed below are T cell receptor beta chains from one sample, sequenced in a study of CD8+ T cells in alopecia areata. The data were produced by immunoSEQ multiplex PCR, yet TCRdb's version contains in-frame clones alone and is incomplete. Seen here are some 200,000 clones, around three fifths observed once, and the top ten hold roughly 1.6%. The sample in question was CD4+ T cells sorted from blood, obtained at week 4, from a patient treated with tofacitinib. The receptor source for this set is a human donor with alopecia areata. Both conserved end residues are part of each CDR3. The D gene is left open where the match is weak. Clone size appears in some rows only: once, few, many, or a class for an expanded clone.

-	TRBJ2-6	TRBV2	-	CASRRQSGANVLTF	TGTGCCAGCAGGAGACAGTCTGGGGCCAACGTCCTGACTTTC
-	TRBJ1-1	TRBV29-1	once	CSVDTSPPREAFF	TGCAGCGTTGACACAAGCCCCCCTCGTGAAGCTTTCTTT
TRBD1	TRBJ2-7	TRBV25-1	-	CASTGTGQLTYEQYF	TGTGCCAGCACCGGGACAGGACAGTTAACCTACGAGCAGTACTTC
-	TRBJ2-3	TRBV29-1	few	CSVASGWDTQYF	TGCAGCGTTGCTAGTGGGTGGGATACGCAGTATTTT
-	TRBJ1-1	TRBV5-1	-	CASSLSGLDTEAFF	TGCGCCAGCAGCTTAAGCGGGTTGGACACTGAAGCTTTCTTT
-	TRBJ2-3	TRBV27	-	CASSLTGARTDTQYF	TGTGCCAGCAGTCTGACAGGCGCCCGCACAGATACGCAGTATTTT
-	TRBJ1-6	TRBV25-1	-	CASSEAVYNSPLHF	TGTGCCAGCAGTGAAGCGGTCTATAATTCACCCCTCCACTTT
-	TRBJ1-1	TRBV6-6	-	CASMEGPHTEAFF	TGTGCCAGCATGGAGGGGCCTCACACTGAAGCTTTCTTT
-	TRBJ2-7	TRBV7-2	few	CASSHPTGRTYEQYF	TGTGCCAGCAGCCACCCCACAGGGCGTACCTACGAGCAGTACTTC
-	TRBJ2-1	TRBV13	-	CASSSGNEQFF	TGTGCCAGCAGCTCCGGGAATGAGCAGTTCTTC
-	TRBJ2-5	TRBV2	-	CASSESGAVRETQYF	TGTGCCAGCAGTGAATCAGGGGCAGTAAGAGAGACCCAGTACTTC
TRBD2	TRBJ2-5	TRBV5-6	-	CASSPVAGVGETQYF	TGTGCCAGCAGCCCCGTAGCGGGGGTGGGAGAGACCCAGTACTTC
-	TRBJ1-5	TRBV9	-	CASSYGDYSNQPQHF	TGTGCCAGCAGCTACGGGGACTATAGCAATCAGCCCCAGCATTTT
-	TRBJ2-2	TRBV29-1	-	CSVEGFTGELFF	TGCAGCGTTGAGGGGTTTACCGGGGAGCTGTTTTTT
-	TRBJ1-4	TRBV30	-	CAWADHQGTNEKLFF	TGTGCCTGGGCCGACCACCAGGGAACTAATGAAAAACTGTTTTTT
-	TRBJ1-1	TRBV4-3	-	CASSQDRGGSTEAFF	TGCGCCAGCAGCCAAGATCGTGGCGGGAGCACTGAAGCTTTCTTT
-	TRBJ2-1	TRBV7-2	-	CASSLAGGLGGNEQFF	TGTGCCAGCAGCTTAGCTGGGGGACTCGGAGGGAATGAGCAGTTCTTC
-	TRBJ2-1	TRBV29-1	few	CSLQGNSYNEQFF	TGCAGCCTTCAAGGTAATTCCTACAATGAGCAGTTCTTC
-	TRBJ1-2	TRBV10-3	-	CAISESKGYGYTF	TGTGCCATCAGTGAGTCGAAGGGCTATGGCTACACCTTC
-	TRBJ1-1	TRBV2	-	CASILNILGGIQAFF	TGTGCCAGCATTTTGAATATTTTGGGGGGCATTCAAGCTTTCTTT
-	TRBJ1-4	TRBV29-1	-	CSVRPGGATNEKLFF	TGCAGCGTCCGCCCGGGCGGAGCAACTAATGAAAAACTGTTTTTT
-	TRBJ2-1	TRBV11-2	-	CASKRGADSYNEQFF	TGTGCCAGCAAACGGGGTGCCGACTCCTACAATGAGCAGTTCTTC
-	TRBJ2-4	TRBV30	-	CAWSVGGTKAKNIQYF	TGTGCCTGGAGTGTAGGGGGAACCAAAGCCAAAAACATTCAGTACTTC
-	TRBJ2-7	TRBV11-1	-	CASSVPGLSSYEQYF	TGTGCCAGCAGCGTCCCGGGACTCTCTTCCTACGAGCAGTACTTC
-	TRBJ1-1	TRBV29-1	-	CSVGIGARSAEAFF	TGCAGCGTCGGGATTGGGGCCCGGAGCGCTGAAGCTTTCTTT
-	TRBJ2-2	TRBV5-1	once	CASSSQGGTGELFF	TGCGCCAGCAGCTCCCAGGGGGGCACCGGGGAGCTGTTTTTT
-	TRBJ1-2	TRBV6-5	-	CASSYTNTPGRGYTF	TGTGCCAGCAGCTACACCAATACCCCTGGGCGCGGCTACACCTTC
TRBD1	TRBJ1-5	TRBV5-6	-	CASSYHGTGTVVNQPQHF	TGTGCCAGCAGCTACCACGGGACAGGGACGGTTGTCAATCAGCCCCAGCATTTT
-	TRBJ2-1	TRBV29-1	-	CSVVTGLQSNEQFF	TGCAGCGTTGTTACAGGACTCCAGTCCAATGAGCAGTTCTTC
TRBD1	TRBJ1-2	TRBV4-1	-	CASSPPGRTGGYTF	TGCGCCAGCAGCCCTCCCGGGAGGACAGGTGGCTACACCTTC
TRBD1	TRBJ1-2	TRBV29-1	few	CSVDGGLQGAYYGYTF	TGCAGCGTTGATGGAGGCTTACAGGGGGCGTACTATGGCTACACCTTC
-	TRBJ2-7	TRBV7-9	few	CASSFPSSYEQYF	TGTGCCAGCAGCTTCCCCAGCTCCTACGAGCAGTACTTC
-	TRBJ2-3	TRBV5-1	-	CASSLEGRSTDTQYF	TGCGCCAGCAGCTTGGAAGGTAGAAGCACAGATACGCAGTATTTT
-	TRBJ1-5	TRBV29-1	-	CSVGGGSNQPQHF	TGCAGCGTTGGAGGAGGGAGCAATCAGCCCCAGCATTTT
-	TRBJ1-2	TRBV7-3	-	CASSLTGRAYGYTF	TGTGCCAGCAGCTTAACGGGGAGGGCCTATGGCTACACCTTC
TRBD2	TRBJ2-1	TRBV7-9	-	CASSRGLAGANEQFF	TGTGCCAGCAGCAGGGGACTAGCGGGGGCCAATGAGCAGTTCTTC
-	TRBJ2-7	TRBV2	-	CASRAGTYEQYF	TGTGCCAGCAGGGCCGGGACCTACGAGCAGTACTTC
-	TRBJ2-3	TRBV2	-	CASSPDTDTQYF	TGTGCCAGCAGTCCGGACACAGATACGCAGTATTTT
-	TRBJ2-7	TRBV11-2	few	CASSRQDSSYEQYF	TGTGCCAGCAGTAGACAGGACAGCTCCTACGAGCAGTACTTC
-	TRBJ1-1	TRBV30	-	CAWSVAGSKAFF	TGTGCCTGGAGTGTAGCCGGTTCCAAAGCTTTCTTT
TRBD1	TRBJ1-2	TRBV29-1	-	CSVVQGPNYGYTF	TGCAGCGTCGTACAGGGGCCGAACTATGGCTACACCTTC
-	TRBJ2-5	TRBV7-6	-	CASSSSRTPQETQYF	TGTGCCAGCAGCTCTAGCCGGACTCCACAAGAGACCCAGTACTTC
-	TRBJ2-7	TRBV5-1	-	CASKVDLVPYEQYF	TGCGCCAGCAAGGTGGATTTGGTCCCCTACGAGCAGTACTTC
-	TRBJ1-1	TRBV30	-	CAWKGRLNTEAFF	TGTGCCTGGAAGGGTCGGCTGAACACTGAAGCTTTCTTT
-	TRBJ2-4	TRBV2	few	CASSDSDGFENIQYF	TGTGCCAGCAGTGACAGCGACGGGTTCGAAAACATTCAGTACTTC
-	TRBJ1-4	TRBV30	-	CAWRGGTTNEKLFF	TGTGCCTGGAGAGGCGGTACAACTAATGAAAAACTGTTTTTT